This TCR beta chain was captured in a study of response to subunit inactivated influenza vaccine. Study-wide results and limits: That few new T cells are recruited by each seasonal influenza vaccination was the authors' suggestion.

TCRdb recomputed calls from the RT-PCR reads with MiXCR, one row per CDR3 protein. In the table there are 650,000 or so distinct CDR3 sequences, about 14% of which are singletons. Remarks on this clonotype: Its antigen is still unknown.

Germline CDR1 reads DFQATT; CDR2 reads SNEGSKA (reference sequence). The V and J ends lost 5 bases and 1 base, in that order; junction bases with no gene match: 9. The CDR3 covers 16 residues. The sequenced sample was PBMCs from blood, obtained approximately 15 days before vaccination. The receptor's source is a man aged 45-65 years who received an inactivated influenza vaccine. V gene TRBV20-1 combines with J gene TRBJ2-2; 8 nucleotides match TRBD1. This CDR3 reads CSAVKAGTGNTGELFF. The CDR3, as DNA: TGCAGTGCTGTGAAGGCCGGGACAGGGAACACCGGGGAGCTGTTTTTT.